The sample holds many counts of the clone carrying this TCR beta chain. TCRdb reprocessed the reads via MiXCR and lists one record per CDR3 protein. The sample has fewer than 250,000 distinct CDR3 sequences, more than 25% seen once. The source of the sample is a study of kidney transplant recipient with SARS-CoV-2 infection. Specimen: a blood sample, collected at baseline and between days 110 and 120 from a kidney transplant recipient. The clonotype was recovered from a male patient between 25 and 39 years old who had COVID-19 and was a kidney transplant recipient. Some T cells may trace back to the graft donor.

The CDR3 here is CASSGPIQGTEQFF. CDR3 DNA sequence: TGTGCCAGCAGTGGACCGATACAGGGGACTGAGCAGTTCTTC. The chain combines TRBV2 with TRBJ2-1; 7 nucleotides align to TRBD1. This CDR3 comprises 14 residues. Germline lookup yields CDR1 SNHLY and CDR2 FYNNEI. V lost 4 bases and J lost 9; bases outside the gene matches: 9.